This T cell receptor (beta chain) was identified in a study of blood T cell repertoires in COVID-19. V was pared by 3 bases and J by 3 bases, with 8 bases of the junction left unmatched. In germline, CDR1 is SGHDT, CDR2 YYEEEE. The CDR3 is made up of 16 amino acids. Only in-frame clones appear in the TCRdb table, and some are missing; sequencing was by immunoSEQ multiplex PCR. The table lists roughly 150,000 clones, about 82% of them singletons, with 6.5% to 9% in the top ten. The sample was peripheral blood. This receptor was obtained from a woman aged 80 or over with COVID-19, enrolled during active disease. The gene calls are TRBV5-6 and TRBJ1-2; 10 bases agree with TRBD1. In nucleotides, the CDR3 is TGTGCCAGCAGCTCAACCGAGGGACAGGGGTACTATGGCTACACCTTC. The encoded protein is CASSSTEGQGYYGYTF.